These T cell receptor beta chains were read from a single sample in a study of metastatic and nonmetastatic thyroid tumors. TCRdb re-called the PCR reads through MiXCR. The sample has around 22,000 clones, about 22% seen once. The sample was tumor tissue. These receptors were obtained from a female donor with papillary thyroid cancer or a benign thyroid nodule (not recorded which). Some clones in this sample may be carry-over from other donors' samples. CDR3s include the opening cysteine and the closing phenylalanine or tryptophan. The order of the fields is CDR3 DNA, CDR3 protein, J gene, clone size, V gene, D gene. D genes are given only for firm matches. Size tells how often a clone was seen (once, few, many) or the class of an expanded clone, and some rows leave it out.

TGTGCCAGCAGCCATGGGACCGGATATGGCTACACCTTC | CASSHGTGYGYTF | TRBJ1-2 | NA | TRBV3-1 | NA
TGCGCCAGCAGCCAAGATAGGGGGACAGGGGTTGGCTACACCTTC | CASSQDRGTGVGYTF | TRBJ1-2 | medium-sized | TRBV4-3 | TRBD1
TGTGCCAGCAGCCAAGCTGGGGGAGGGGAGACCCAGTACTTC | CASSQAGGGETQYF | TRBJ2-5 | many | TRBV3-1 | TRBD2
TGTGCCAGCAGCTTAGATACGGAGACCCAGTACTTC | CASSLDTETQYF | TRBJ2-5 | medium-sized | TRBV11-2 | NA
TGTGCCAGCAGCTCTAGACGGGGGCTCACCGGGGAGCTGTTTTTT | CASSSRRGLTGELFF | TRBJ2-2 | many | TRBV7-9 | NA
TGCGCCAGCAGCCCCTTGATAGGGGACGGATGGGGCACAGATACGCAGTATTTT | CASSPLIGDGWGTDTQYF | TRBJ2-3 | NA | TRBV4-1 | NA
TGCGCCAGCAGCTTGCGTCCTAAGGTCAATGAGCAGTTCTTC | CASSLRPKVNEQFF | TRBJ2-1 | few | TRBV5-1 | NA
TGTGCCAGCAGACCAGGGACTGGTTTAGGCACCATATATTTC | CASRPGTGLGTIYF | TRBJ1-3 | NA | TRBV7-2 | NA
TGCAGCGGAACAGGGGGCGACTATGGCTACACCTTC | CSGTGGDYGYTF | TRBJ1-2 | many | TRBV29-1 | TRBD1
TGCGCCAGCAGCCCTGGCGGGACGGACACCGATCAGCCCCAGCATTTT | CASSPGGTDTDQPQHF | TRBJ1-5 | NA | TRBV5-1 | NA
TGCAGTGCTAGAGATACCAGCGGGAGAAACGAGCAGTACTTC | CSARDTSGRNEQYF | TRBJ2-7 | many | TRBV20-1 | TRBD2
TGTGCCACCAGCTTTACGGGACAGCAAGATACCCAGTACTTC | CATSFTGQQDTQYF | TRBJ2-5 | few | TRBV24-1 | TRBD1
TGCGCCAGCAGCCAAGAAAGTTTCTCTGGGGCCAACGTCCTGACTTTC | CASSQESFSGANVLTF | TRBJ2-6 | NA | TRBV4-3 | NA
TGTGCCAGCAGTTTTGGGAGACAGGGAGGCCACTACGAGCAGTACTTC | CASSFGRQGGHYEQYF | TRBJ2-7 | NA | TRBV27 | NA
TGTGCCAGCAGAAGGGACACCTCGAACACCGGGGAGCTGTTTTTT | CASRRDTSNTGELFF | TRBJ2-2 | once | TRBV7-9 | NA
TGTGCCAGCAGCTTAATCTACGAGCAGTACTTC | CASSLIYEQYF | TRBJ2-7 | NA | TRBV11-2 | NA
TGTGCCAGCAGTTACCCTCCCTGGGGCGCGGGTGCCACTGAAGCTTTCTTT | CASSYPPWGAGATEAFF | TRBJ1-1 | large | TRBV6-2/TRBV6-3 | NA
TGTGCCAGCAGCTTAGATCGGGGGGCCCGGACTGAAAAACTGTTTTTT | CASSLDRGARTEKLFF | TRBJ1-4 | many | TRBV7-9 | NA
TGCGCCAGCAGTGAGCCTGGAGCGGGCGATGAGCAGTTCTTC | CASSEPGAGDEQFF | TRBJ2-1 | many | TRBV10-1 | NA
TGTGCCAGCTCACCAGGCCAGAACAATGAGCAGTTCTTC | CASSPGQNNEQFF | TRBJ2-1 | many | TRBV18 | NA
TGTGCCAGCACCCGGAGGGCGAACACTGAAGCTTTCTTT | CASTRRANTEAFF | TRBJ1-1 | many | TRBV7-2 | NA
TGCGCCAGCAGCTTGTCACAGGTGAACTCTGGAAACACCATATATTTT | CASSLSQVNSGNTIYF | TRBJ1-3 | few | TRBV5-1 | NA
TGTGCCAGCAGTTTAGTCCTGACTAGCGGGAGTGAAGATACGCAGTATTTT | CASSLVLTSGSEDTQYF | TRBJ2-3 | few | TRBV27 | TRBD2
TGTGCCATCAGTGAAGACCCCTGGGAGCAGTACTTC | CAISEDPWEQYF | TRBJ2-7 | many | TRBV10-3 | NA
TGTGCCAGCAGCTTTAATGGGGAGCTGTTTTTT | CASSFNGELFF | TRBJ2-2 | NA | TRBV7-3 | NA
TGTGCCAGCAGTCACCGGGACAGATTTTACGAGCAGTACTTC | CASSHRDRFYEQYF | TRBJ2-7 | many | TRBV7-9 | TRBD1
TGTGCCAGTAGTGGTGGACATTGGGAGACCCAGTACTTC | CASSGGHWETQYF | TRBJ2-5 | NA | TRBV19 | NA
TGTGCCAGCAGCCGGACAGTCGATTCCCACAATGAGCAGTTCTTC | CASSRTVDSHNEQFF | TRBJ2-1 | NA | TRBV7-6 | NA
TGTGCCAGCAGCTTTCCGGGGGTGATCACAGATACGCAGTATTTT | CASSFPGVITDTQYF | TRBJ2-3 | NA | TRBV5-8 | NA